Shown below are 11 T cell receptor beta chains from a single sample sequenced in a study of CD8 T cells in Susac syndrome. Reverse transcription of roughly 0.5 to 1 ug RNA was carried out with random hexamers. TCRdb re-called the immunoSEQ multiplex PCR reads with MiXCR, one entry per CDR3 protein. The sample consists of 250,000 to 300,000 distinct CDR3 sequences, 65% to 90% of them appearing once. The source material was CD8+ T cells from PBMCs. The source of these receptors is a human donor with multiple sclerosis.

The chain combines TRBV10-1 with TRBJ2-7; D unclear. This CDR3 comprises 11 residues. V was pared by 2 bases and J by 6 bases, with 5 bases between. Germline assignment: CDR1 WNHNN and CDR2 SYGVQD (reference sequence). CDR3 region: CASSESAEQYF. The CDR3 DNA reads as TGCGCCAGCAGTGAGAGTGCCGAGCAGTACTTC.

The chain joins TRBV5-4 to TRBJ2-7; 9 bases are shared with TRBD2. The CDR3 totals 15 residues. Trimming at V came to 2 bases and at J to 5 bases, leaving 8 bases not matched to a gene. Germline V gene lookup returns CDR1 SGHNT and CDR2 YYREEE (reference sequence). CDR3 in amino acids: CASSFLAGPADEQYF. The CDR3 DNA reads TGTGCCAGCAGCTTTCTAGCGGGGCCCGCGGACGAGCAGTACTTC.

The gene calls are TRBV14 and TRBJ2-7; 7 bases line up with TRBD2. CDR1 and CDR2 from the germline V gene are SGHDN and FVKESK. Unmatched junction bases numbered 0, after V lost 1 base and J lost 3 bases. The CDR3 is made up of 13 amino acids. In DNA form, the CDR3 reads TGTGCCAGCAGCCAAGGGGACTACTACGAGCAGTACTTC. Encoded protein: CASSQGDYYEQYF.

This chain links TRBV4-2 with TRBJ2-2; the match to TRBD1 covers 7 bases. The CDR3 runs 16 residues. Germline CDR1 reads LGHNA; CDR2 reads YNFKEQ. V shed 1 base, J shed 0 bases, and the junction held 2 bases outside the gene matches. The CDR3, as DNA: TGTGCCAGCAGCCAAGTAGGACAGGCGAACACCGGGGAGCTGTTTTTT. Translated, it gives CASSQVGQANTGELFF.

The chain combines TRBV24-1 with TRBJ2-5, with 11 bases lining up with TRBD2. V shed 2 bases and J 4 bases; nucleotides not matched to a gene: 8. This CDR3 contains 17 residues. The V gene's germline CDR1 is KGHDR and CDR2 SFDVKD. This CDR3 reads CATSDYLAGGPAETQYF. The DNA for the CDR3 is TGTGCCACCAGTGATTATTTAGCGGGAGGGCCGGCAGAGACCCAGTACTTC.

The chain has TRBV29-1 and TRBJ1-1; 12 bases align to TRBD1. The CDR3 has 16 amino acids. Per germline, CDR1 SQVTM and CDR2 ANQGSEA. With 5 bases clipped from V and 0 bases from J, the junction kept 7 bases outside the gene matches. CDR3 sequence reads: CSVWGQGALMNTEAFF. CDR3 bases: TGCAGCGTTTGGGGACAGGGGGCCCTTATGAACACTGAAGCTTTCTTT.

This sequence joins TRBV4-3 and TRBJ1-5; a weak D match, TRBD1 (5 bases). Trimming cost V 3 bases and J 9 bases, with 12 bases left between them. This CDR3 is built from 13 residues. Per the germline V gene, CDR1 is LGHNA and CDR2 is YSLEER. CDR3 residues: CASSQGTGRPQHF. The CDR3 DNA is TGCGCCAGCAGCCAGGGGACGGGCAGGCCCCAGCATTTT.

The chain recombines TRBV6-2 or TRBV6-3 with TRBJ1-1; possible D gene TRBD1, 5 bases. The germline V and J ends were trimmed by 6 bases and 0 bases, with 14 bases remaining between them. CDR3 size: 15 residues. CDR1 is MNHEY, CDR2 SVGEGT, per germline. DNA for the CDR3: TGTGCCAGCAGCCGGGGACGGGCGATGAACACTGAAGCTTTCTTT. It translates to CASSRGRAMNTEAFF.

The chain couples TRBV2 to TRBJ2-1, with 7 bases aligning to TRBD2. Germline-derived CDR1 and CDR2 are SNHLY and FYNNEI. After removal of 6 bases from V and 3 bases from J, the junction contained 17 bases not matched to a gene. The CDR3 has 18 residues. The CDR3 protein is CASRPDELAEANYNEQFF. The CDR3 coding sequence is TGTGCCAGCAGGCCGGACGAGCTAGCGGAGGCTAACTACAATGAGCAGTTCTTC.

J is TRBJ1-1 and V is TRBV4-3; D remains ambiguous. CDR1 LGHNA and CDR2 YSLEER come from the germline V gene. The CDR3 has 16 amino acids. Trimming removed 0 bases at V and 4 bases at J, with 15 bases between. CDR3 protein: CASSQDRATGGTEAFF. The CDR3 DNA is TGCGCCAGCAGCCAAGATAGGGCGACGGGTGGCACTGAAGCTTTCTTT.

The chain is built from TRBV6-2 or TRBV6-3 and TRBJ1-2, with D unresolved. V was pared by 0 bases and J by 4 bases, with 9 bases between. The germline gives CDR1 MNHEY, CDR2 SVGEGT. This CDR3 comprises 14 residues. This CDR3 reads CASSYSIRFYGYTF. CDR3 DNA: TGTGCCAGCAGTTACTCGATCAGGTTCTATGGCTACACCTTC.